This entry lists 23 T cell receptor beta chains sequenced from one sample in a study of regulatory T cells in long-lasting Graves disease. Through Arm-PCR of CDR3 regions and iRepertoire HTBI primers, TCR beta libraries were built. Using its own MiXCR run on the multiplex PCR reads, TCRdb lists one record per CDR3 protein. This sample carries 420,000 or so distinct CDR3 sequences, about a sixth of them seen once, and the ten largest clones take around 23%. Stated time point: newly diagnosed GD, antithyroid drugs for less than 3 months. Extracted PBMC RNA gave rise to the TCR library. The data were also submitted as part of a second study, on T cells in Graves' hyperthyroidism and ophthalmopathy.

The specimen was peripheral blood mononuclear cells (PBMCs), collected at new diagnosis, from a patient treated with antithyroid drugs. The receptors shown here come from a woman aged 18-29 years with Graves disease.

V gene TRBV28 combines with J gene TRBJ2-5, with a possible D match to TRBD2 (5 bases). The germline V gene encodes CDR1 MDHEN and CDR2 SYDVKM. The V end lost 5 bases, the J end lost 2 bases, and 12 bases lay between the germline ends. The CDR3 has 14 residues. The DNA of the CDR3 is TGTGCCAGCAGTATGGCCGGAGGTCAAGAGACCCAGTACTTC. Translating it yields CASSMAGGQETQYF.

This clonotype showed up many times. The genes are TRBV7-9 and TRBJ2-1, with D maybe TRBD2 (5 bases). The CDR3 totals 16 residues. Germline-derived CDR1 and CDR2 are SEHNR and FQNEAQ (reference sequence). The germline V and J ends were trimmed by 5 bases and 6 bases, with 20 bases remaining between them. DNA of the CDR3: TGTGCCAGCAGCCTCGTCAGGTGGGAGACCTCCAATGAGCAGTTCTTC. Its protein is CASSLVRWETSNEQFF.

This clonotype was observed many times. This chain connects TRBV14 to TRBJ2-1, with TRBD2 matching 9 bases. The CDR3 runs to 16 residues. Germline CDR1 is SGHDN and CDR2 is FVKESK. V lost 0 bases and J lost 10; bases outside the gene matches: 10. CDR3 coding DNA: TGTGCCAGCAGCCAAGATCTATTTAGCGGGAGATGGGAGCAGTTCTTC. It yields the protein CASSQDLFSGRWEQFF.

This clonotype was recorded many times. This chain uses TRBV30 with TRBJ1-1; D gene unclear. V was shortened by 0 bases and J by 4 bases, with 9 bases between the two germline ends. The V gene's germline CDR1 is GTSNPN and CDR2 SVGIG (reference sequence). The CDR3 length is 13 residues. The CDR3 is CAWSVVVGTEAFF. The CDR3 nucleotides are TGTGCCTGGAGTGTGGTAGTGGGCACTGAAGCTTTCTTT.

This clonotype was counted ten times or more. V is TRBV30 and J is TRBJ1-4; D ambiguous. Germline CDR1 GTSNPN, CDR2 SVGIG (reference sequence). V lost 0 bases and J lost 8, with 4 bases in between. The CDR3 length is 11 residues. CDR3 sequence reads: CAWSVEEKLFF. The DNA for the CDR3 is TGTGCCTGGAGTGTAGAGGAAAAACTGTTTTTT.

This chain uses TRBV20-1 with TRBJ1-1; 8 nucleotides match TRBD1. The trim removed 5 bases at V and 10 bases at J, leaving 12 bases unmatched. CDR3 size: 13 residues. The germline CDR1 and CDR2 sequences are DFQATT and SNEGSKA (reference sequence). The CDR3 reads CSAGAGGPVGAFF. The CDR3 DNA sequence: TGCAGTGCTGGCGCAGGGGGCCCCGTTGGAGCTTTCTTT.

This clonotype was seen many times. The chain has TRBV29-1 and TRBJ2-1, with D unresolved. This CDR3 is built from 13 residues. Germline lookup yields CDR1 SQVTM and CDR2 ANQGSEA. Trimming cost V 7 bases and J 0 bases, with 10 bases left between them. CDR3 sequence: CSGDSASYNEQFF. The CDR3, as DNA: TGCAGCGGTGACTCAGCCTCCTACAATGAGCAGTTCTTC.

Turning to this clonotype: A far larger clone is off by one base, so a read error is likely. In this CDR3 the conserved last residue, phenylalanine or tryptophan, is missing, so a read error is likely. CDR3: CASSLTVNSYGYTS. The CDR3 nucleotides read TGTGCCAGCAGTTTAACAGTCAACTCCTATGGCTACACCTCC. The chain is built from TRBV28 and TRBJ1-2; D gene ambiguous. The germline V gene has CDR1 MDHEN and CDR2 SYDVKM. The CDR3 is 14 amino acids. The V gene lost 2 bases and the J gene lost 4 bases, with 11 bases spanning the gap.

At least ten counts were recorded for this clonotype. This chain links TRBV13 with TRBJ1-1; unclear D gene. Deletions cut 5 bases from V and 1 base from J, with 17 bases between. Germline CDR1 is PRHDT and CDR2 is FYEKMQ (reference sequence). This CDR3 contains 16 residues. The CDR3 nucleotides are TGTGCCAGCAGCCCCAGAAGGCTCCTAGGGAACACTGAAGCTTTCTTT. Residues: CASSPRRLLGNTEAFF.

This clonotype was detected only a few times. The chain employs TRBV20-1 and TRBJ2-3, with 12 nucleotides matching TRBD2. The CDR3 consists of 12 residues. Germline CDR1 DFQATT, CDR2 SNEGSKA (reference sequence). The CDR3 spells CSTSGSVDTQYF. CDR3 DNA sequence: TGCTCGACTAGCGGGAGCGTGGATACGCAGTATTTT.

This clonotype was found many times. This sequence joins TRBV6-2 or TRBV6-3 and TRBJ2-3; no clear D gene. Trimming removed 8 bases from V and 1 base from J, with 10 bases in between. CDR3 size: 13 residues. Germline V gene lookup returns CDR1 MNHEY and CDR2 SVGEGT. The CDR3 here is CASGLAGTDTQYF. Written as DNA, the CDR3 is TGTGCCAGCGGGCTTGCGGGCACAGATACGCAGTATTTT.

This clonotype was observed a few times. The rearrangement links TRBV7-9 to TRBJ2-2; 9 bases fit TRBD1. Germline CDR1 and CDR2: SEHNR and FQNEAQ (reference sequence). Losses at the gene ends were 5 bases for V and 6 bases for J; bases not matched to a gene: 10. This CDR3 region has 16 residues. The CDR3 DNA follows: TGTGCCAGCAGCCCCCGGGACAGGGTAATCTCCGGGGAGCTGTTTTTT. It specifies CASSPRDRVISGELFF.

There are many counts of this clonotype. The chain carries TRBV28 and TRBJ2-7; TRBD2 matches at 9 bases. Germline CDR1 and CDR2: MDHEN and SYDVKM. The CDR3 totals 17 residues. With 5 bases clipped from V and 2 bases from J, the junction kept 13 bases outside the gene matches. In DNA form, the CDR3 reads TGTGCCAGCAGTCCAGGGGGGGTAGCGGGAGTTGCCTACGAGCAGTACTTC. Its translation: CASSPGGVAGVAYEQYF.

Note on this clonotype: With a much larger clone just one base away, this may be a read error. The DNA of the CDR3 is TGTGCCAGCAGCTTGGCAGCGGGAGTAGCCTACAATGAGCAGTACTTC. Translating it yields CASSLAAGVAYNEQYF. The chain employs TRBV5-5 and TRBJ2-4; TRBD2 aligns across 8 bases. CDR3 length equals 16 residues. Germline assignment: CDR1 SGHKS and CDR2 YYEKEE (reference sequence). V trimming: 0 bases; J trimming: 13 bases; junction bases outside the gene matches: 15.

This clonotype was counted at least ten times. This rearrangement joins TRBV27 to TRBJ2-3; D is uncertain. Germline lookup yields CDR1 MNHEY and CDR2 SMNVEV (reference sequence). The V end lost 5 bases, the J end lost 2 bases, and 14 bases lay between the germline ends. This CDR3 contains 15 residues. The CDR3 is CASSDIHSHTDTQYF. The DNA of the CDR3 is TGTGCCAGCAGTGACATCCACTCTCACACAGATACGCAGTATTTT.

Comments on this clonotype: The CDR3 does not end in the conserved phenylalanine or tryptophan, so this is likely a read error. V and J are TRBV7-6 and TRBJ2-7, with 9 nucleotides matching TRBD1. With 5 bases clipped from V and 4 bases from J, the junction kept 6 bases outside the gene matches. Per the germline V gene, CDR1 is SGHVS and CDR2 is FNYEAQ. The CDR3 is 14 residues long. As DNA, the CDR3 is TGTGCCAGCAGCCCCGGGACAGGGTGGTACGAGCAGTACTCC. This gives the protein CASSPGTGWYEQYS.

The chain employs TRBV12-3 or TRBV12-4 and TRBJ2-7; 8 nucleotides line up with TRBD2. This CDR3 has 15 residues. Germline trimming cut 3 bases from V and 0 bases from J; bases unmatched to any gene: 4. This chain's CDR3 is CASSLSSGASYEQYF. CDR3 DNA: TGTGCCAGCAGTTTGAGTAGCGGGGCCTCCTACGAGCAGTACTTC.

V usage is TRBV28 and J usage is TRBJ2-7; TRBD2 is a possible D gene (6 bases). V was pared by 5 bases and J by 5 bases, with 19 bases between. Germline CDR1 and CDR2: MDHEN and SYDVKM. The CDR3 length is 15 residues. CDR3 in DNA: TGTGCCAGCAGTCCCAGGGCCGGAGGGGTCGACGAGCAGTACTTC. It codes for CASSPRAGGVDEQYF.

The CDR3 reads CASSFGSPDEQFF. For the CDR3, the DNA is TGTGCCAGCAGCTTCGGATCCCCCGATGAGCAGTTCTTC. V usage is TRBV5-6 and J usage is TRBJ2-1, with D unclear. Germline CDR1 and CDR2: SGHDT and YYEEEE. CDR3 length: 13 residues. V was pared by 2 bases and J by 8 bases, with 11 bases between.

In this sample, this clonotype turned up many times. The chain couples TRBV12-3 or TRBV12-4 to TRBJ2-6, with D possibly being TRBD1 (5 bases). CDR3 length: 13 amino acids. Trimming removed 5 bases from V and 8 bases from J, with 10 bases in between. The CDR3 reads CASSPQETNVLTF. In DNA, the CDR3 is TGTGCCAGCAGTCCACAGGAGACCAACGTCCTGACTTTC.

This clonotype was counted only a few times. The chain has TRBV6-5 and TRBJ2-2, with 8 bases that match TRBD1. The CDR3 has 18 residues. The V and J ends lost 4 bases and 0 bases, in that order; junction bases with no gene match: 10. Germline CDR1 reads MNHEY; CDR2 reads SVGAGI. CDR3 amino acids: CASSWSRTGTSNTGELFF. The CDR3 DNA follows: TGTGCCAGCAGTTGGTCACGGACAGGGACCTCGAACACCGGGGAGCTGTTTTTT.

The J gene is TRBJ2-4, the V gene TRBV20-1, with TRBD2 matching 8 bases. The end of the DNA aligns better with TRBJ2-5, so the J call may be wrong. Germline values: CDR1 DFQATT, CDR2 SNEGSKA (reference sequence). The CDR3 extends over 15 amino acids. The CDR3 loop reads CSAKDLGGRPETQYF. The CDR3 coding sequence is TGCAGTGCTAAAGATCTCGGCGGGAGGCCGGAGACCCAGTACTTC.

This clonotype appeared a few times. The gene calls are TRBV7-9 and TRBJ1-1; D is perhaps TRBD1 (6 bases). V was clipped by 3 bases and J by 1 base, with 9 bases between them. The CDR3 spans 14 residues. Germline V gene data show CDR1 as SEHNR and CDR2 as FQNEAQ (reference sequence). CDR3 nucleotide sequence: TGTGCCAGCAGCTTCGGGACAAAGAACACTGAAGCTTTCTTT. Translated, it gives CASSFGTKNTEAFF.